This TCR beta chain was documented in a study of T cells after posttransplantation cyclophosphamide. Peripheral blood was collected from the related graft donor on the marrow donation day. Data came from immunoSEQ multiplex PCR; TCRdb stores just in-frame clones and leaves some out. The sample was found to contain around 30,000 clones, and every one recurs. The TCR originated in a woman aged 60-75 years in good health, CMV-negative, and a related stem cell transplant donor. The sample was PBMCs.

The CDR3 sequence: CSVEDRTSGMPYEQYF. The CDR3 region has the DNA TGCAGCGTTGAAGATCGGACTAGCGGGATGCCCTACGAGCAGTACTTC. V is TRBV29-1 and J is TRBJ2-7; 12 bases map to TRBD2. CDR3 size: 16 residues. V shed 0 bases, J shed 2 bases, and the junction held 5 bases outside the gene matches. Germline CDR1 SQVTM, CDR2 ANQGSEA.